This entry is about one TCR beta chain. It was with random hexamers that roughly 0.45 to 1 ug RNA was reverse transcribed. TCRdb called the immunoSEQ multiplex PCR reads again in MiXCR, with one record for every CDR3 protein. The profile shows around 130,000 distinct CDR3 sequences, about 95% of them singletons. These data originate in a study of CD8 T cells in Susac syndrome. This CDR3 is 15 amino acids long. Per the germline V gene, CDR1 is DFQATT and CDR2 is SNEGSKA (reference sequence). Unmatched junction bases numbered 18, after V lost 6 bases and J lost 8 bases. The clonotype comes from a human donor in good health. Sequencing was done on a sample of CD4+ T cells from PBMCs. The V gene is TRBV20-1, the J gene TRBJ1-2, with TRBD1 matching 7 bases. The CDR3 spells CSAKHPGTVTSGYTF. In DNA, the CDR3 is TGCAGTGCAAAGCACCCCGGGACAGTCACCTCCGGCTACACCTTC.